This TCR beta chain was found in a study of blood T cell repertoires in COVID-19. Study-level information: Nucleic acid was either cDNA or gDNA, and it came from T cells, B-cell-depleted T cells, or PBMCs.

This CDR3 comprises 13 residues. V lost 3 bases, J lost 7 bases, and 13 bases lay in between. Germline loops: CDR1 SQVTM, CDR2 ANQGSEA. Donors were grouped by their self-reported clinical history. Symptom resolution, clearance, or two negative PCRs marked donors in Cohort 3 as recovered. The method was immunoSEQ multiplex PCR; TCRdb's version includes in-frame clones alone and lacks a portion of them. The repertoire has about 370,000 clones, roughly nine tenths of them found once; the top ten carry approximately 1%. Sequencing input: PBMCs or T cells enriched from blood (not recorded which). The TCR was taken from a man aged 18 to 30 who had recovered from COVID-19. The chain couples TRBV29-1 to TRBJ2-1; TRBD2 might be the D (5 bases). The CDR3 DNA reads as TGCAGCGTTGACACTCGGGGATGGAATGAGCAGTTCTTC. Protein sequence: CSVDTRGWNEQFF.